A selection of T cell receptor beta chains follows, all from one sample in a study of CD8+CD57+ T cells in acquired aplastic anemia. TCRdb re-derived calls from the reads in MiXCR, one entry per CDR3 protein. This table has around 150,000 distinct CDR3 sequences, about 48% appearing once. The sequenced material came from sorted CD4+, CD8+, or CD8+CD57+ T cells (not recorded which) from PBMCs. These receptor sequences come from a human donor in good health. CDR3s include the opening cysteine and the closing phenylalanine or tryptophan. The D gene is left open where the match is weak. Clone size is shown for a subset of rows, as once, few, many or a class of expanded clone.

j_call: TRBJ2-3; d_call: .; v_call: TRBV25-1; clone_size: once; cdr3_nt: TGTGCCGGCAGTCTATTAGGGGGATTCACAGATACGCAGTATTTC; cdr3_aa: CAGSLLGGFTDTQYF
j_call: TRBJ2-1; d_call: TRBD2; v_call: TRBV5-4; clone_size: .; cdr3_nt: TGTGCAGCAGGCGGTACTAGCGGGGGCCAATCCTACAATGAGCAGTTCTTC; cdr3_aa: CAAGGTSGGQSYNEQFF
j_call: TRBJ1-3; d_call: TRBD1; v_call: TRBV11-2; clone_size: .; cdr3_nt: TGTGCCAGCAGCTTAGGGACAGGGGGCTTTGGAAACACCATATATTTT; cdr3_aa: CASSLGTGGFGNTIYF
j_call: TRBJ2-7; d_call: TRBD1; v_call: TRBV13; clone_size: .; cdr3_nt: TGTGCCAGCAGCTTTAAACAGGGGTACGAGCAGTACTTC; cdr3_aa: CASSFKQGYEQYF
j_call: TRBJ2-7; d_call: TRBD2; v_call: TRBV18; clone_size: .; cdr3_nt: TGTGCCAGCTCACCTTCGAGGCTAGCGGGAAGCGACGACCAGTACTTC; cdr3_aa: CASSPSRLAGSDDQYF
j_call: TRBJ2-1; d_call: TRBD2; v_call: TRBV11-2; clone_size: few; cdr3_nt: TGTGCCAGCAGTCTAGGGAGGGGTGAGCAGTTCTTC; cdr3_aa: CASSLGRGEQFF
j_call: TRBJ2-7; d_call: .; v_call: TRBV5-4; clone_size: once; cdr3_nt: TGTGCCAGCAGCTTGGGAAGGGGGGGGCGCAACTCCTACGAGCAGTACTTC; cdr3_aa: CASSLGRGGRNSYEQYF
j_call: TRBJ2-2; d_call: .; v_call: TRBV9; clone_size: many; cdr3_nt: TGTGCCAGCAGCGTAGATGCGGGCACCGGGGAGCTGTTTTTT; cdr3_aa: CASSVDAGTGELFF
j_call: TRBJ2-3; d_call: TRBD1; v_call: TRBV19; clone_size: many; cdr3_nt: TGTGCCAGTACCCCGGACAGGGGCACAGATACGCAGTATTTT; cdr3_aa: CASTPDRGTDTQYF
j_call: TRBJ1-1; d_call: TRBD1; v_call: TRBV2; clone_size: few; cdr3_nt: TGTGCCAGCAGTTGGACAGGGGTGAACACTGAAGCTTTCTTT; cdr3_aa: CASSWTGVNTEAFF
j_call: TRBJ2-4; d_call: .; v_call: TRBV4-1; clone_size: .; cdr3_nt: TGCGCCAGCAGCCAAGACCGGGACCCTCCAAAAAACATTCAGTACTTC; cdr3_aa: CASSQDRDPPKNIQYF
j_call: TRBJ2-2; d_call: .; v_call: TRBV9; clone_size: .; cdr3_nt: TGTGCCAGCAGCGTAGGTCTGCTAAACACCGGGGAGCTGTTTTTT; cdr3_aa: CASSVGLLNTGELFF
j_call: TRBJ2-7; d_call: .; v_call: TRBV12-3/TRBV12-4; clone_size: .; cdr3_nt: TGTGCCAGCAGTTTAGTAGTCGGACTCTCCTACGAGCAGTACTTC; cdr3_aa: CASSLVVGLSYEQYF
j_call: TRBJ2-5; d_call: .; v_call: TRBV15; clone_size: .; cdr3_nt: TGTGCCACCAGCCCCGGGTTTGAGACCCAGTACTTC; cdr3_aa: CATSPGFETQYF
j_call: TRBJ2-1; d_call: .; v_call: TRBV6-1; clone_size: .; cdr3_nt: TGTGCCAGCAGTACCCAGGGAGGGGGCGTTTACAATGAGCAGTTCTTC; cdr3_aa: CASSTQGGGVYNEQFF
j_call: TRBJ1-5; d_call: .; v_call: TRBV18; clone_size: few; cdr3_nt: TGTGCCAGCTCGGATAACCGCAATCAGCCCCAGCATTTT; cdr3_aa: CASSDNRNQPQHF
j_call: TRBJ2-6; d_call: .; v_call: TRBV5-1; clone_size: many; cdr3_nt: TGCGCCAGCAGCCTAACAACCTCTGGGGCCAACGTCCTGACTTTC; cdr3_aa: CASSLTTSGANVLTF
j_call: TRBJ2-1; d_call: .; v_call: TRBV7-8; clone_size: many; cdr3_nt: TGTGCCAGCAGCAGTACCGGGCCCCAGCAGTTCTTC; cdr3_aa: CASSSTGPQQFF
j_call: TRBJ1-1; d_call: .; v_call: TRBV6-1; clone_size: few; cdr3_nt: TGTGCCAGCAGCTTGTTAAATCCTCCTGAAGCTTTCTTT; cdr3_aa: CASSLLNPPEAFF